This is a list of T cell receptor beta chains from one sample in a study of CD8 T cells in Susac syndrome. In TCRdb, the immunoSEQ multiplex PCR reads were re-called with MiXCR into one record per CDR3 protein. In the table there are over 120,000 distinct CDR3 sequences, roughly 94% of which are singletons. Sequencing was performed on CD4+ T cells from PBMCs. The receptor set was obtained from a human donor in good health. The CDR3 runs from the conserved cysteine through the conserved F or W. A D gene is named only where the DNA matches it firmly. Part of the rows lack a size; the others show once, few, many or a class for expanded clones.

V gene,J gene,CDR3 length,D gene,clone size,CDR3 DNA,CDR3 protein
TRBV20-1,TRBJ2-3,15,TRBD2,.,TGCAGTGCCACTCCGGGACTAGATGGATCAGATACGCAGTATTTT,CSATPGLDGSDTQYF
TRBV20-1,TRBJ1-5,14,.,.,TGCAGTGCTAGAGAGGGACACCCCAATCAGCCCCAGCATTTT,CSAREGHPNQPQHF
TRBV28,TRBJ2-3,15,TRBD2,once,TGTGCCAGTGGAGGGCTAGCGGGAATAAGTGATACGCAGTATTTT,CASGGLAGISDTQYF
TRBV29-1,TRBJ2-2,15,.,.,TGCAGCGTTGAAATTGGAGCCGCGAACACCGGGGAGCTGTTTTTT,CSVEIGAANTGELFF
TRBV2,TRBJ2-7,14,.,.,TGTGCCAGCAGTGATGGTACAGGCTCCTACGAGCAGTACTTC,CASSDGTGSYEQYF
TRBV27,TRBJ2-1,14,.,.,TGTGCCAGCAGAGTTACAAGCTCCTACAATGAGCAGTTCTTC,CASRVTSSYNEQFF
TRBV20-1,TRBJ1-1,13,.,.,TGCAGTGCTCGCACGCCCTCGAACACTGAAGCTTTCTTT,CSARTPSNTEAFF
TRBV20-1,TRBJ1-2,14,.,.,TGCAGTGCCCCCGACAGTGGGCGAAATTATGGCTACACCTTC,CSAPDSGRNYGYTF
TRBV7-9,TRBJ1-5,16,TRBD1,.,TGTGCCAGCAGCGTCGGACAGGTAGATAGCAATCAGCCCCAGCATTTT,CASSVGQVDSNQPQHF
TRBV5-1,TRBJ2-5,16,.,.,TGCGCCAGCAGCTTGGTAAAGGGACCGACCAGGGAGACCCAGTACTTC,CASSLVKGPTRETQYF
TRBV5-1,TRBJ2-2,17,.,.,TGCGCCAGCAGCGTAGGCCGCGGGGCAGAGAACACCGGGGAGCTGTTTTTT,CASSVGRGAENTGELFF
TRBV27,TRBJ2-6,21,TRBD1,.,TGTGCCAGCAGTTTATATTCCCCCTCCGACAGGGGGAGCTCTGGGGCCAACGTCCTGACTTTC,CASSLYSPSDRGSSGANVLTF
TRBV7-9,TRBJ1-1,13,.,.,TGTGCCAGCAGCTGGGGACCGGGCACTGAAGCTTTCTTT,CASSWGPGTEAFF
TRBV11-2,TRBJ1-5,13,.,.,TGTGCCAGCTGCGGGGGAGATTATCAGCCTCAGCATTTT,CASCGGDYQPQHF
TRBV3-1,TRBJ2-3,14,.,.,TGTGCCAGCAGCCAAGTACGAAACACAGATACGCAGTATTTT,CASSQVRNTDTQYF
TRBV5-1,TRBJ2-3,17,TRBD2,once,TGCGCCAGCAGCCTAGGACTAGCGGGCGGGAGCACAGATACGCAGTATTTT,CASSLGLAGGSTDTQYF